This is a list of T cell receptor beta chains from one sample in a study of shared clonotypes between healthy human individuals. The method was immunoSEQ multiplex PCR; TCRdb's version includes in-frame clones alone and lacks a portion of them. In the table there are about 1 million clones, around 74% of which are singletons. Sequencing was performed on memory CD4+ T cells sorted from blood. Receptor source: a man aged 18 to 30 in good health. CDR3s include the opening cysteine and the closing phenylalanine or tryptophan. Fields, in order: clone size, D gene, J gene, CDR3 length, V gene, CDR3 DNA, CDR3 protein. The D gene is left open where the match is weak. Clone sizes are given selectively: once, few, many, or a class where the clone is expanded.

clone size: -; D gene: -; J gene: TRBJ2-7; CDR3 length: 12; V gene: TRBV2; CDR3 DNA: TGTGCCAGCAGTGGACAGACCTACGAGCAGTACTTC; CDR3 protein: CASSGQTYEQYF
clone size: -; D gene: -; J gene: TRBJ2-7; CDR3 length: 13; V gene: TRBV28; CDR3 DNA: TGTGCCAGCAAAGGCGGCCTCGTTAGGGAGCAGTACTTC; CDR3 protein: CASKGGLVREQYF
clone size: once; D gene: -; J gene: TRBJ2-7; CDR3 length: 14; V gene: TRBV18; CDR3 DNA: TGTGCCAGCTCCAGCTCAAGGGGGGCCCCCGAGCAGTACTTC; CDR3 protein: CASSSSRGAPEQYF
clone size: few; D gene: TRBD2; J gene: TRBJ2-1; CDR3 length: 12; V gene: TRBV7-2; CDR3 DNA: TGTGCCAGCAGCTTCTACGGGGGGGACCAGTTCTTC; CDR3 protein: CASSFYGGDQFF
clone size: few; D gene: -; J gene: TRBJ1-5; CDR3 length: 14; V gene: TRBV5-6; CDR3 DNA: TGTGCCAGCAGCTTGATGGGTTTAGATCAGCCCCAGCATTTT; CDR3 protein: CASSLMGLDQPQHF
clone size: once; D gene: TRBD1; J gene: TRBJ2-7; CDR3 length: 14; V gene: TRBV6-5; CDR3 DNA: TGTGCCAGCAGTACGGGACAGGGAGCCTACGAGCAGTACTTC; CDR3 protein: CASSTGQGAYEQYF
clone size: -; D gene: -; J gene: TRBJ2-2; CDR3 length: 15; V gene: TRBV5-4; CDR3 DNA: TGTGCCAGCAAGCTTGAGGCAGGGGGGACCGGGGAGCTGTTTTTT; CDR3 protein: CASKLEAGGTGELFF
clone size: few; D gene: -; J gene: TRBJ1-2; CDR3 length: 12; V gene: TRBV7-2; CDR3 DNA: TGTGCCAGCAGCCCTAACTTATATGGCTACACCTTC; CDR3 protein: CASSPNLYGYTF
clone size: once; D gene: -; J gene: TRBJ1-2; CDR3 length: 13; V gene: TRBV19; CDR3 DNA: TGTGCCAGTAGTAGGACAGCCAGTTATGGCTACACCTTC; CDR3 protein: CASSRTASYGYTF
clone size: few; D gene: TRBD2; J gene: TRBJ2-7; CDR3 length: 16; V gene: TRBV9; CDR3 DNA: TGTGCCAGCAGCCGCATCCTAGCGGGGTACTCCTACGAGCAGTACTTC; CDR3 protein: CASSRILAGYSYEQYF